These 9 T cell receptor beta chains were all obtained from the same sample, sequenced in a study of shared clonotypes between healthy human individuals. Measured with immunoSEQ multiplex PCR; TCRdb has only the in-frame clones, and not every one. The sample yields roughly 410,000 clones, around 96% seen once. The sequencing input was memory CD8+ T cells sorted from blood. Subset in this sample: CD45RO+ cells pooled with CCR7-negative TemRA cells. The receptors were gathered from a man under 40 in good health.

The chain is built from TRBV11-2 and TRBJ2-1, with D possibly TRBD2 on 6 matching bases. CDR1 and CDR2 (germline): SGHAT, FQNNGV. Trimming removed 6 bases at V and 1 base at J, with 10 bases between. The CDR3 extends over 14 amino acids. The CDR3 region is CASRGRGSYNEQFF. CDR3 in DNA: TGTGCCAGCAGGGGGCGGGGATCCTACAATGAGCAGTTCTTC.

The chain carries TRBV19 and TRBJ2-3; D uncertain. The germline CDR1 and CDR2 sequences are LNHDA and SQIVND (reference sequence). V dropped 4 bases and J dropped 2 bases, with 13 bases sitting between them. The CDR3 contains 15 residues. CDR3 nucleotides: TGTGCCAGTAGTAAAGCGACACTTGACACAGATACGCAGTATTTT. It encodes CASSKATLDTDTQYF.

CDR3 residues: CASSPGFGGALDYEQYF. In nucleotides, the CDR3 is TGCGCCAGCAGCCCGGGATTTGGGGGGGCCTTAGACTACGAGCAGTACTTC. This chain joins TRBV4-1 and TRBJ2-7; a possible D gene is TRBD2 (7 bases). Germline V CDR1 and CDR2: MGHRA, YSYEKL. With 4 bases removed from V and 3 bases from J, the gap between germline ends came to 22 bases. There are 17 residues in the CDR3.

The chain carries TRBV7-6 and TRBJ2-3; D uncertain. V lost 0 bases to trimming and J lost 3 bases, with 13 bases between them. Germline V lookup: CDR1 SGHVS, CDR2 FNYEAQ. CDR3 size: 16 residues. The CDR3 DNA is TGTGCCAGCAGCTTAGCGATGGTAGGCGCAACAGATACGCAGTATTTT. Translated, it gives CASSLAMVGATDTQYF.

In its sample, this clone was seen once. V and J are TRBV7-9 and TRBJ2-1, with 7 bases that match TRBD2. The CDR3 length is 10 residues. Trimming at V came to 8 bases and at J to 8 bases, leaving 0 bases not matched to a gene. Germline V gives CDR1 SEHNR, CDR2 FQNEAQ (reference sequence). This CDR3 is CASGRDEQFF. The CDR3 DNA is TGTGCCAGCGGGAGGGATGAGCAGTTCTTC.

Only one count was recorded for this clone. The V and J genes are TRBV18 and TRBJ2-5, with no clear D. CDR3 length: 14 residues. Trimming stripped 4 bases from V and 1 base from J, with 10 bases between. Germline V gene data show CDR1 as KGHSH and CDR2 as LQKENI. The CDR3 loop reads CASSRTAGQETQYF. The CDR3 DNA is TGTGCCAGCTCACGCACGGCAGGCCAAGAGACCCAGTACTTC.

About this clone: Additional DNA sequences in this sample encode the identical CDR3. The gene calls are TRBV7-9 and TRBJ2-1, with D uncertain. From germline, CDR1 is SEHNR and CDR2 FQNEAQ (reference sequence). The CDR3 loop spans 12 amino acids. V lost 2 bases and J 4 bases, leaving 3 bases between the germline ends. CDR3 amino acids: CASSLSYNEQFF. DNA of the CDR3: TGTGCCAGCAGCTTATCATACAATGAGCAGTTCTTC.

About this clone itself: The same CDR3 is also encoded by other DNA sequences in this sample. The chain links TRBV9 to TRBJ2-1; D is unclear. Germline V CDR1 and CDR2: SGDLS, YYNGEE. The CDR3 consists of 14 residues. The V end was cut by 0 bases, the J end by 5 bases, with 9 bases between. For the CDR3, the DNA is TGTGCCAGCAGCGTAGTTGGTAGTAACAATGAGCAGTTCTTC. This sequence encodes CASSVVGSNNEQFF.

This clone was seen once. This chain links TRBV28 with TRBJ1-1; D may be TRBD1 (6 bases). With 7 bases removed from V and 0 bases from J, the gap between germline ends came to 12 bases. Looked up from germline, CDR1 is MDHEN and CDR2 is SYDVKM. The CDR3 loop spans 14 amino acids. CDR3 amino acids: CASTPGGLNTEAFF. CDR3 sequence (DNA): TGTGCCAGCACACCTGGGGGCCTGAACACTGAAGCTTTCTTT.